This entry lists 22 T cell receptor beta chains sequenced from one sample in a study of blood T cell repertoires in COVID-19. This table comes from immunoSEQ multiplex PCR, and its TCRdb copy is limited to in-frame clones, with some not included. The data hold roughly 100,000 clones, with 65% to 90% observed a single time. The sequenced sample was peripheral blood. All receptors come from a man aged 50 to 59 with acute or convalescent COVID-19.

CDR3 residues: CASSLQGRETQYF. For the CDR3, the DNA is TGTGCCAGTAGTCTACAGGGAAGAGAGACCCAGTACTTC. This chain uses TRBV19 with TRBJ2-5; D is perhaps TRBD1 (6 bases). The germline gives CDR1 LNHDA, CDR2 SQIVND (reference sequence). There are 13 residues in the CDR3. Trimming took 5 bases from V and 4 from J, leaving 11 bases between them.

This clone turned up a few times. As DNA, the CDR3 is TGTGCCAGCAGTGAAGGGTCTAGTCAGCCCCAGCATTTT. Protein: CASSEGSSQPQHF. This chain joins TRBV2 and TRBJ1-5; D remains ambiguous. Germline values: CDR1 SNHLY, CDR2 FYNNEI. The CDR3 consists of 13 residues. Trimming removed 1 base at V and 6 bases at J, with 7 bases between. The full variable domain, in which reference TRBV2 and TRBJ1-5 provide the parts outside the CDR3, is EPEVTQTPSHQVTQMGQEVILRCVPISNHLYFYWYRQILGQKVEFLVSFYNNEISEKSEIFDDQFSVERPDGSNFTLKIRSTKLEDSAMYFCASSEGSSQPQHFGDGTRLSIL.

This chain uses TRBV7-9 with TRBJ2-2; possibly TRBD1 for D (6 bases). The V end lost 0 bases, the J end lost 1 base, and 12 bases lay between the germline ends. Germline lookup yields CDR1 SEHNR and CDR2 FQNEAQ (reference sequence). The length of the CDR3 is 17 residues. The CDR3 sequence: CASSLAAGTLNTGELFF. CDR3 sequence (DNA): TGTGCCAGCAGCTTAGCGGCCGGGACACTGAACACCGGGGAGCTGTTTTTT.

The chain employs TRBV9 and TRBJ2-1; 8 positions match TRBD2. CDR3 length: 16 residues. Germline-derived CDR1 and CDR2 are SGDLS and YYNGEE. After removal of 3 bases from V and 4 bases from J, the junction contained 9 bases not matched to a gene. CDR3 coding DNA: TGTGCCAGCAGCGCCCTCAGCGGGAGTGGTTACAATGAGCAGTTCTTC. As protein: CASSALSGSGYNEQFF.

This chain uses TRBV6-6 with TRBJ2-2, with 9 nucleotides matching TRBD2. The J segment lost 3 bases and the V segment lost 7 bases, leaving 6 bases of the junction unmatched. Germline loops: CDR1 MNHNY, CDR2 SVGAGI (reference sequence). This CDR3 region has 15 residues. The CDR3 bases are TGTGCCAGCACTGTAGCGGGAGTTTACACCGGGGAGCTGTTTTTT. Protein sequence: CASTVAGVYTGELFF.

The chain links TRBV10-1 to TRBJ2-2; tentatively, D is TRBD1 (6 bases). The CDR3 sequence is 14 residues long. Germline CDR1 reads WNHNN; CDR2 reads SYGVQD (reference sequence). V was pared by 6 bases and J by 6 bases, with 14 bases between. CDR3 sequence (DNA): TGCGCCAGCAGGGAACAAAGACAGGCCGGGGAGCTGTTTTTT. This codes for CASREQRQAGELFF.

This clone was found a few times. The V gene is TRBV14, the J gene TRBJ1-2; TRBD1 might be the D (6 bases). V gave up 2 bases and J gave up 2 bases, with 12 bases separating them. Germline V gene sequence: CDR1 SGHDN, CDR2 FVKESK. The CDR3 totals 15 residues. The CDR3 here is CASSQSGTGNYGYTF. The CDR3 DNA reads as TGTGCCAGCAGCCAATCCGGAACAGGGAACTATGGCTACACCTTC.

The genes are TRBV6-5 and TRBJ1-2, with no clear D. The V gene lost 7 bases and the J gene lost 7 bases, with 16 bases spanning the gap. The CDR3 contains 13 residues. The V gene's germline CDR1 is MNHEY and CDR2 SVGAGI. The DNA for the CDR3 is TGTGCCAGCACAACAAACCCCCGGGTTGGCTACACCTTC. It translates to CASTTNPRVGYTF.

The V and J genes are TRBV18 and TRBJ2-1; 7 bases fit TRBD1. The length of the CDR3 is 15 residues. Trimming removed 3 bases from V and 6 bases from J; junction bases left unmatched: 8. The germline V gene encodes CDR1 KGHSH and CDR2 LQKENI. The CDR3 loop is CASSPTGQESNEQFF. The CDR3 nucleotides read TGTGCCAGCTCACCGACAGGACAGGAGTCCAATGAGCAGTTCTTC.

Only one count was recorded for this clone. The V and J genes are TRBV5-6 and TRBJ1-2; no clear D. CDR3 length: 13 residues. The germline V gene encodes CDR1 SGHDT and CDR2 YYEEEE. The ends were cut back, 4 bases at V and 3 bases at J, with 10 bases in the middle. The CDR3 DNA is TGTGCCAGCAGCGGGTCGGGTCACTATGGCTACACCTTC. Protein product: CASSGSGHYGYTF.

The rearrangement links TRBV10-1 to TRBJ2-2, with a possible D match to TRBD1 (5 bases). From germline, CDR1 is WNHNN and CDR2 SYGVQD (reference sequence). V was cut by 6 bases and J by 1 base, with 9 bases left in between. This CDR3 region has 14 residues. CDR3 region: CASRATGNTGELFF. The CDR3 coding sequence is TGCGCCAGCAGGGCCACAGGGAACACCGGGGAGCTGTTTTTT.

The chain joins TRBV11-2 to TRBJ2-5; 10 bases match TRBD1. The CDR3 has 17 amino acids. CDR1 is SGHAT, CDR2 FQNNGV, per germline. V shed 6 bases, J shed 1 base, and the junction held 11 bases outside the gene matches. The CDR3 DNA reads as TGTGCCAGCAGGGAACCCCGGGACAGGGGCCCCCAAGAGACCCAGTACTTC. Its protein product is CASREPRDRGPQETQYF.

As for this clone: One junction end disagrees with the germline gene, perhaps due to a read error. The chain has TRBV6-5 and TRBJ1-1; the match to TRBD1 covers 9 bases. Germline V gives CDR1 MNHEY, CDR2 SVGAGI. The CDR3 consists of 15 residues. CDR3 coding DNA: TGTGCCAGCAGTCACTCTGGGACAGGGAGGACTGAAGCTTTCTTT. Translating gives CASSHSGTGRTEAFF.

This clone was seen only once. The chain combines TRBV7-8 with TRBJ1-4, with 9 nucleotides matching TRBD1. Unmatched junction bases numbered 11, after V lost 5 bases and J lost 7 bases. CDR3 length: 16 amino acids. CDR1 is SGHVS and CDR2 is FQNEAQ in the germline V gene. CDR3 coding DNA: TGTGCCAGCAGCCCCGTGACCCGGGACAGGGCTGAAAAACTGTTTTTT. Its protein is CASSPVTRDRAEKLFF.

This sequence joins TRBV6-1 and TRBJ2-5; 9 bases fit TRBD1. Per germline, CDR1 MNHNS and CDR2 SASEGT. The CDR3 length is 14 residues. V was pared by 7 bases and J by 3 bases, with 6 bases of the junction left unmatched. The CDR3 loop reads CASTRTGVEETQYF. As DNA, the CDR3 is TGTGCCAGCACTCGGACAGGGGTTGAAGAGACCCAGTACTTC.

A few counts support this clone. The chain uses TRBV27 and TRBJ1-1; 7 positions match TRBD1. The CDR3 covers 12 residues. Germline V gene lookup returns CDR1 MNHEY and CDR2 SMNVEV (reference sequence). Losses at the gene ends were 9 bases for V and 1 base for J; bases not matched to a gene: 2. The DNA of the CDR3 is TGTGCCAGTTGGACAGGGAACACTGAAGCTTTCTTT. Translating gives CASWTGNTEAFF.

This chain connects TRBV28 to TRBJ1-2, with 8 nucleotides matching TRBD1. The V and J ends lost 5 bases and 3 bases, in that order; junction bases with no gene match: 11. CDR3 length: 16 amino acids. Germline-derived CDR1 and CDR2 are MDHEN and SYDVKM. The CDR3 DNA is TGTGCCAGCAGTCAGGACAGGGATCAAAACTACTATGGCTACACCTTC. Amino acid sequence: CASSQDRDQNYYGYTF.

The chain carries TRBV11-2 and TRBJ1-2; TRBD1 agrees at 9 bases. Losses at the gene ends were 4 bases for V and 8 bases for J; bases not matched to a gene: 11. Germline V gives CDR1 SGHAT, CDR2 FQNNGV. The CDR3 contains 15 residues. The CDR3 reads CASSSVTGGVSGYTF. Written as DNA, the CDR3 is TGTGCCAGCAGCTCCGTCACAGGGGGCGTTTCGGGCTACACCTTC.

There are a few counts of this clone. V and J are TRBV7-9 and TRBJ1-6; tentative D call: TRBD1 (6 bases). The CDR3 runs 16 residues. Trimming cost V 4 bases and J 4 bases, with 14 bases left between them. Germline V CDR1 and CDR2: SEHNR, FQNEAQ (reference sequence). CDR3 protein: CASSSTERGYNSPLHF. The CDR3 nucleotides are TGTGCCAGCAGCTCTACCGAAAGGGGGTATAATTCACCCCTCCACTTT.

This clone came up once. CDR3 DNA: TGTGCCAGCAGTTTAGAGGCCAGGGACCAGCATTTT. Translated: CASSLEARDQHF. J is TRBJ1-5 and V is TRBV12-3 or TRBV12-4; D possibly corresponds to TRBD1 (5 bases). V lost 1 base and J lost 12, with 10 bases in between. CDR3 length: 12 amino acids.

The V gene is TRBV19, the J gene TRBJ2-3; TRBD1 matches at 7 bases. Losses at the gene ends were 3 bases for V and 1 base for J; bases not matched to a gene: 1. Germline values: CDR1 LNHDA, CDR2 SQIVND (reference sequence). The CDR3 sequence is 14 residues long. The CDR3 coding sequence is TGTGCCAGTAGTATGGGGACAGGCACAGATACGCAGTATTTT. Translating it yields CASSMGTGTDTQYF.

The rearrangement links TRBV15 to TRBJ2-6; 7 bases agree with TRBD2. CDR3 size: 16 residues. V was clipped by 5 bases and J by 2 bases; unmatched bases: 6. Germline values: CDR1 LNHNV, CDR2 YYDKDF (reference sequence). The CDR3 here is CATSLPGGTGANVLTF. CDR3 in DNA: TGTGCCACCAGCTTACCGGGGGGAACTGGGGCCAACGTCCTGACTTTC.